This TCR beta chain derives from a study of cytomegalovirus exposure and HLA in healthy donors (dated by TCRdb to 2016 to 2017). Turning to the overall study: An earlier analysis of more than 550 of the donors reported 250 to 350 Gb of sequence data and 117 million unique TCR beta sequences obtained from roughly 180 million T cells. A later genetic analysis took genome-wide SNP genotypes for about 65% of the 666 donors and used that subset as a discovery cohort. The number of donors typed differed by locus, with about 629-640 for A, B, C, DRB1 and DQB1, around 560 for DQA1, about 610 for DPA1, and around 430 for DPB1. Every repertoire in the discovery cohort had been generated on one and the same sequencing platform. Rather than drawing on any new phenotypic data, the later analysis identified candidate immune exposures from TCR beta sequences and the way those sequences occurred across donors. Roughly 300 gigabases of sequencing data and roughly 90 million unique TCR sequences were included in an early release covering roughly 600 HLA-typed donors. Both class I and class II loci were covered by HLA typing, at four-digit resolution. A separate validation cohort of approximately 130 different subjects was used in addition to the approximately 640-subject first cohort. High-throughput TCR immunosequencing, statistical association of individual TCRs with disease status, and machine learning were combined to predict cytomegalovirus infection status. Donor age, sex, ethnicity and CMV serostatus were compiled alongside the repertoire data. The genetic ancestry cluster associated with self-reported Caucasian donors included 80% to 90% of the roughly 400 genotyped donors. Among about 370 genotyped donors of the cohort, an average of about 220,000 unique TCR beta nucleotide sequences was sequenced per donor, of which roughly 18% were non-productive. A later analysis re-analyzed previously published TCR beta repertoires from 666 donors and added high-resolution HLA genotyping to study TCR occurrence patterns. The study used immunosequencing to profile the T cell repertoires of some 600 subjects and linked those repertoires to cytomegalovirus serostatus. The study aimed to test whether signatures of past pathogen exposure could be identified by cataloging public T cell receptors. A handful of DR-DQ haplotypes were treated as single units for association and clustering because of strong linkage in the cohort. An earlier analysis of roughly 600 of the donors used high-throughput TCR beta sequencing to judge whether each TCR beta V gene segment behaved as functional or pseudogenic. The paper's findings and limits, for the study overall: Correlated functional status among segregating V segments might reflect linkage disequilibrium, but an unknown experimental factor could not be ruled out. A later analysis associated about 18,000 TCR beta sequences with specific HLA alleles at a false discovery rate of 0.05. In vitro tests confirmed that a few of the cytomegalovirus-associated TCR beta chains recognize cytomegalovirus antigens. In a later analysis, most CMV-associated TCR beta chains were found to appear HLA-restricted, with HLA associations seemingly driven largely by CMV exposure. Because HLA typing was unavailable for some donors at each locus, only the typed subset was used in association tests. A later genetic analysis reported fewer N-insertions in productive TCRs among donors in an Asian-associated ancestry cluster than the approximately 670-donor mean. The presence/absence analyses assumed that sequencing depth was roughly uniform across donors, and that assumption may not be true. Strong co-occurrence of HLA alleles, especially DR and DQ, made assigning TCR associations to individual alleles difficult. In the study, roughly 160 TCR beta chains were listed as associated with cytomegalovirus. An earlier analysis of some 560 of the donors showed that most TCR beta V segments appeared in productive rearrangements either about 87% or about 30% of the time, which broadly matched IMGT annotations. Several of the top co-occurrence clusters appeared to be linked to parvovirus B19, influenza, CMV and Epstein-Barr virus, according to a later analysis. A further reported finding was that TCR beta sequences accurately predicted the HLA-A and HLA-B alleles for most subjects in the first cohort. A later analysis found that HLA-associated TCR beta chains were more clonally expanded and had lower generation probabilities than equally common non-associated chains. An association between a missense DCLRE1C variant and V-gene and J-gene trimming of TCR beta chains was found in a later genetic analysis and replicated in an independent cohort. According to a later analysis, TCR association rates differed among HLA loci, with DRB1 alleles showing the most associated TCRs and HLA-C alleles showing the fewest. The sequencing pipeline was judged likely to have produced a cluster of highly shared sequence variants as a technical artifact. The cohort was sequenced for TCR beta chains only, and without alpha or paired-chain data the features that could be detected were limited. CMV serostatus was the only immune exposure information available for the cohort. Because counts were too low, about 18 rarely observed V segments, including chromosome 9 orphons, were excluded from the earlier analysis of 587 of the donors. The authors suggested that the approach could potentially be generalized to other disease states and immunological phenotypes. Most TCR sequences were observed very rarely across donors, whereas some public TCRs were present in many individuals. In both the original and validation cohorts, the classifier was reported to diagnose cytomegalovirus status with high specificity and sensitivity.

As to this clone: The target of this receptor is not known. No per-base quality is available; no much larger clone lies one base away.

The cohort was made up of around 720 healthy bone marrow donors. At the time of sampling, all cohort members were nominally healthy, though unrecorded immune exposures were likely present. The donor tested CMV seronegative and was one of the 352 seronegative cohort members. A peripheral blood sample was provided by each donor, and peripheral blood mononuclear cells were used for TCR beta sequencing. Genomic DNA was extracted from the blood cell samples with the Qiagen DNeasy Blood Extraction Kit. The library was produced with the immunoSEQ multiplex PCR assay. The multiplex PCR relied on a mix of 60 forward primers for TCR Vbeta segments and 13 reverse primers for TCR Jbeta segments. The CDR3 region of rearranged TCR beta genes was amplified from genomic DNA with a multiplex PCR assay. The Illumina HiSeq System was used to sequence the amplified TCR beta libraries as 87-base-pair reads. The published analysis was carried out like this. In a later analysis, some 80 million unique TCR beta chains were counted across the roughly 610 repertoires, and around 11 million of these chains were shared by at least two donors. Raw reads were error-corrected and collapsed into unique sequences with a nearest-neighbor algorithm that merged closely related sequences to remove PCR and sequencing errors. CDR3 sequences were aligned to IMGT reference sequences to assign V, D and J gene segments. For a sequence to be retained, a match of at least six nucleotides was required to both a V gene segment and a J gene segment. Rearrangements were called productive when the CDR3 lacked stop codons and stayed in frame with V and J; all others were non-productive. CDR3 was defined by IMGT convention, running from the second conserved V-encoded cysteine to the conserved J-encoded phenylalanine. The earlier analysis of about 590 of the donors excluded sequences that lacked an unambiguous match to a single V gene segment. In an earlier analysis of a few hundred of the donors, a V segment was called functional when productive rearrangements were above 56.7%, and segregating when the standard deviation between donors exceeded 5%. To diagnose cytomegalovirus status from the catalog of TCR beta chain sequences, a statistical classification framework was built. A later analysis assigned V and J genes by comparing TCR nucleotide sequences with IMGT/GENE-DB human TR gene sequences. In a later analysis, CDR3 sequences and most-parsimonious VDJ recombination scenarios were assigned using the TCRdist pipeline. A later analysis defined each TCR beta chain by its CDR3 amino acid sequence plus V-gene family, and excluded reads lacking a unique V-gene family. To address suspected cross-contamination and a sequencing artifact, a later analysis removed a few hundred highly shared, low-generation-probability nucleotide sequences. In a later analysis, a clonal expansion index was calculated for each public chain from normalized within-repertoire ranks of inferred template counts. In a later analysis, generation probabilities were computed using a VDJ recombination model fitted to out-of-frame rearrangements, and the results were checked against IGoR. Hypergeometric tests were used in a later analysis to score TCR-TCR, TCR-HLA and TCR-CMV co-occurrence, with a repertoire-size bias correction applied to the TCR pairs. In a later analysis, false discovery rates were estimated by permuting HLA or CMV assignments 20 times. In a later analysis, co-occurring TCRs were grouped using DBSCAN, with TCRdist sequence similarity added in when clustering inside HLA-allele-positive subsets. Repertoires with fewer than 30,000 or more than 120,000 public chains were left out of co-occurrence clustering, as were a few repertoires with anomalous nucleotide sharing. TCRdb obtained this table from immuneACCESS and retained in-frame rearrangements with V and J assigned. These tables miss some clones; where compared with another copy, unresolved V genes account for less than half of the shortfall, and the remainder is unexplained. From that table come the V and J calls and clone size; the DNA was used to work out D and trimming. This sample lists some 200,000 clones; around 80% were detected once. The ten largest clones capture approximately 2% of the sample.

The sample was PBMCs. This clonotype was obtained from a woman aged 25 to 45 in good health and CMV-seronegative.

The DNA sequence is given as TGCGCCAGCAGCTTGAGAACGTTTTTACGCCTCCCAGGGTTGCAGGGGGAGACCCAGTACTTC. It codes for CASSLRTFLRLPGLQGETQYF. The chain is assembled from TRBV5-1 and TRBJ2-5; TRBD1 is perhaps the D gene, given 6 matching bases. CDR1 and CDR2 (SGHRS, YFSETQ) derive from the germline V gene. V gives up 1 base and J gives up 5 bases, and the segment between their germline ends measures 33 bases. Measured from the cysteine to the phenylalanine, the CDR3 is 21 residues long. The sequence is cut down to CDR3 DNA, 63 bases in frame from base 1.